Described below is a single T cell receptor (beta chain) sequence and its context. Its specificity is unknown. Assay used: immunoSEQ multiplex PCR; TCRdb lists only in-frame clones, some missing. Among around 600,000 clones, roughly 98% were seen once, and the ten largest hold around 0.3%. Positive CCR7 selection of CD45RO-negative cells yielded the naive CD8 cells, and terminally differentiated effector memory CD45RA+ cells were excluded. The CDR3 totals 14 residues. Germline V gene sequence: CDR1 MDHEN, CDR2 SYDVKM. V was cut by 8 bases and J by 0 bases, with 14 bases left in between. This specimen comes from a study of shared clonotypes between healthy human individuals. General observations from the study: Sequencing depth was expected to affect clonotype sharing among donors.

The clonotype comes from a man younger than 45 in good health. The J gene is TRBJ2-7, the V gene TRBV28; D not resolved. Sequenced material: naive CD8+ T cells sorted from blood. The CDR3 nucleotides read TGTGCCAGCGCCCCCGTGGGTTCCTCCTACGAGCAGTACTTC. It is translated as CASAPVGSSYEQYF.